What follows are 11 T cell receptor beta chains derived from one specimen sequenced in a study of radiotherapy plus CTLA-4 blockade in lung cancer. Repertoires were generated with immunoSEQ multiplex PCR, while TCRdb's copy carries only in-frame clones and drops some. The sample shows tens of thousands of clones, roughly three quarters of them seen only once. The sample here was peripheral blood, taken from a patient treated with radiotherapy plus ipilimumab. These receptors came from a human donor with non-small cell lung cancer that progressed on radiotherapy plus ipilimumab.

This clone was observed a single time. CDR3 nucleotide sequence: TGTGCCAGCAGTGCTCAAGGGGGTGGCTACACCTTC. Translated, it gives CASSAQGGGYTF. V and J are TRBV6-4 and TRBJ1-2, with D possibly matching TRBD1 (6 bases). V was trimmed by 4 bases and J by 7 bases, leaving 10 bases between them. CDR3 length equals 12 residues. CDR1 MRHNA and CDR2 SNTAGT come from the germline V gene.

The rearrangement joins TRBV4-2 to TRBJ2-4; TRBD2 agrees at 12 bases. This CDR3 is built from 22 residues. After removal of 0 bases from V and 1 base from J, the junction contained 16 bases not matched to a gene. The germline CDR1 and CDR2 sequences are LGHNA and YNFKEQ. The chain's CDR3 is CASSQEDQLGLAGGPAKNIQYF. In nucleotides, the CDR3 is TGTGCCAGCAGCCAAGAAGATCAACTCGGGCTAGCGGGGGGGCCCGCCAAAAACATTCAGTACTTC.

The chain employs TRBV7-9 and TRBJ1-4; D is unresolved. There are 13 residues in the CDR3. Germline CDR1 is SEHNR and CDR2 is FQNEAQ (reference sequence). V was pared by 5 bases and J by 11 bases, with 15 bases between. This CDR3 is CASSPSSQRKLFF. CDR3 bases: TGTGCCAGCAGCCCCTCCAGCCAGCGGAAACTGTTTTTT.

CDR3 DNA sequence: TGTGCCAGCAGCCTAACTAGCGGGGGGGACAATGAGCAGTTCTTC. Protein product: CASSLTSGGDNEQFF. The gene calls are TRBV6-6 and TRBJ2-1; TRBD2 aligns across 13 bases. CDR1 is MNHNY and CDR2 is SVGAGI in the germline V gene (reference sequence). Trimming took 6 bases from V and 5 from J; bases not matched to a gene: 4. The CDR3 spans 15 residues.

The CDR3 DNA reads as TGTGCCAGCAGCCAAGGCTCCGGGACTACCCACGAGCAGTACTTC. This gives the protein CASSQGSGTTHEQYF. The chain carries TRBV14 and TRBJ2-7; TRBD2 agrees at 7 bases. The CDR3 is 15 residues long. Germline assignment: CDR1 SGHDN and CDR2 FVKESK. The ends lost 1 base at V and 5 bases at J; junction bases unmatched: 8.

The rearrangement links TRBV27 to TRBJ2-1; weak D call: TRBD1 (5 bases). V was clipped by 5 bases and J by 0 bases, with 17 bases between them. CDR1 and CDR2 (germline): MNHEY, SMNVEV (reference sequence). There are 17 residues in the CDR3. The CDR3 DNA follows: TGTGCCAGCAGTCCCTTGACAGCGATCAGCTCCTACAATGAGCAGTTCTTC. It codes for CASSPLTAISSYNEQFF.

J is TRBJ1-2 and V is TRBV19; 8 bases align to TRBD1. V lost 3 bases to trimming and J lost 5 bases; unmatched junction nucleotides: 8. Per the germline V gene, CDR1 is LNHDA and CDR2 is SQIVND (reference sequence). This CDR3 spans 15 amino acids. This CDR3 is CASSIPGGTGYGYTF. CDR3 bases: TGTGCCAGTAGTATCCCAGGGGGCACCGGGTATGGCTACACCTTC.

CDR3 nucleotide sequence: TGTGCCAGCAGCTTAGCGAACATAGGACAGAACACAGATACGCAGTATTTT. Protein sequence: CASSLANIGQNTDTQYF. The chain has TRBV7-8 and TRBJ2-3, with D perhaps matching TRBD1 (6 bases). The CDR3 sequence is 17 residues long. The germline V gene encodes CDR1 SGHVS and CDR2 FQNEAQ. Trimming left V 0 bases short and J 2 bases short, with 15 bases between.

The chain couples TRBV4-3 to TRBJ2-1; TRBD1 aligns across 10 bases. The CDR3 loop spans 17 amino acids. Germline V gene lookup returns CDR1 LGHNA and CDR2 YSLEER. V trimming: 0 bases; J trimming: 2 bases; junction bases outside the gene matches: 4. Here the CDR3 DNA reads TGCGCCAGCAGCCAAGACTCCGGGACAGGGGCCTACAATGAGCAGTTCTTC. This encodes CASSQDSGTGAYNEQFF.

This clone was counted a single time. The rearrangement joins TRBV18 to TRBJ2-6; tentative D call: TRBD1 (6 bases). CDR3 length: 18 amino acids. Deletions cut 0 bases from V and 0 bases from J, with 12 bases between. Germline-derived CDR1 and CDR2 are KGHSH and LQKENI. This CDR3 reads CASSPPRQVRSGANVLTF. In nucleotides, the CDR3 is TGTGCCAGCTCACCACCGAGACAGGTTCGCTCTGGGGCCAACGTCCTGACTTTC.

The chain is built from TRBV7-9 and TRBJ1-4; D gene unclear. Per the germline V gene, CDR1 is SEHNR and CDR2 is FQNEAQ (reference sequence). Trimming removed 1 base from V and 7 bases from J, with 22 bases in between. The CDR3 loop spans 18 amino acids. The CDR3 sequence: CASSLGGREVPGPEKLFF. The CDR3 DNA reads as TGTGCCAGCAGCTTAGGAGGCCGAGAGGTGCCCGGTCCTGAAAAACTGTTTTTT.